This paragraph covers one TCR beta chain sequence. The antigen it recognizes is unknown. Base qualities are missing; no much larger clone stands one base away. Ficoll-Paque density gradient centrifugation was the method used to isolate PBMCs. As encoded in the germline V gene (reference sequence), CDR1 is LNHDA while CDR2 is SQIVND. The junction carries 14 bases between V and J, which are trimmed by 8 bases and 5 bases respectively. The CDR3 covers 13 residues, taking in both the cysteine and the phenylalanine. Here the CDR3 DNA is all that survives: 39 bases in frame from base 1. This specimen comes from a study of T-cell memory formation after mild COVID-19 (dated by TCRdb to the early 2020s). About the study as a whole: TCR sequence clusters from the two donors were found to be largely donor specific. T-cell clones expanding and contracting after mild COVID-19 in two donors were tracked by longitudinal TCRalpha and TCRbeta repertoire sequencing. Two young, previously healthy adult volunteers, one female and one male, were included in the cohort. What the study reported, not specific to this receptor: Some responding clones were detected in pre-infection memory, suggesting pre-existing cross-reactive memory T cells joined the SARS-CoV-2 response. SARS-CoV-2 specificity of the second-wave clones peaking on day 37 was not confirmed. Clones contracting from day 15 to 85 had balanced CD4/CD8 phenotypes, while a second wave expanding from day 15 to 37 was biased towards CD4+. Contracting CD4+ clones appeared mostly in the CM and EM memory subsets, whereas CD8+ clones were enriched in EMRA. Only a couple of mild cases were covered by the study, and larger cohorts that include severe cases with pre-infection samples were considered necessary.

Sequencing was carried out with an Illumina NovaSeq 6000. cDNA libraries for TCRalpha and TCRbeta were prepared by 5'RACE using constant-segment primers, with sample barcodes and unique molecular identifiers added. RNA was extracted from every sample with Trizol reagent. Libraries were amplified in two PCR steps, with a second sample barcode and Illumina TruSeq adapters added in the second step. Sequencing of the libraries was done on an Illumina NovaSeq, producing 2 x 150 bp paired-end reads. The paper's data handling went like this. With migec v1.2.7, reads were demultiplexed and then collapsed into UMI-guided consensus sequences. With mixcr v2.1.11, UMI consensuses were aligned to TRA and TRB V and J templates and assembled into clonotypes. A clonotype was counted as expanded or contracted only if both edgeR and NoisET called the change significant, with noise models trained on biological replicates. edgeR calls used a false discovery rate-adjusted p below 0.01 and a log2 fold-change threshold of 1. PCA with hierarchical clustering of max-normalized trajectories of the 1000 most abundant clonotypes was used as exploratory dynamics analysis. The CD4 or CD8 phenotype of responding clones was assigned using the separately sequenced CD4+ and CD8+ repertoires. TCRdb ran its own pipeline on the public reads, namely fastp trimming at Q25 and MiXCR clone calling, and kept in-frame beta chains. Rows are combined by CDR3 protein, so each entry shows the most common genes and DNA. In this record, the V and J calls reflect TCRdb's handling and not the investigators' own analysis. The sample table holds roughly 250,000 distinct CDR3 sequences, of which approximately 16% were seen once. The ten largest clones take up 20% to 25% of the sample.

Sequencing used PBMCs or a T cell subset sorted from them (not recorded which). The TCR was taken from a man between 18 and 35 years old who had mild COVID-19 (a few samples of this study predate the infection). The sample titles of this study are shuffled in the database, so cell type and time point are left out; the donor was told from shared clones. The chain couples TRBV19 to TRBJ2-3, with the D segment identity uncertain. The CDR3 protein sequence reads: CASSYARRDTQYF. The DNA sequence is TGTGCCAGTTCATACGCCAGAAGAGATACGCAGTATTTT.